The next 26 T cell receptor beta chains were all read from a single sample in a study of blood T cell repertoires in COVID-19. Assay: immunoSEQ multiplex PCR; the TCRdb copy retains only in-frame clones and omits some. Of approximately 150,000 clones listed, 80% to 90% are singletons. The sample comprised peripheral blood. These receptors originate from a man in his sixties with active or convalescent COVID-19.

V usage is TRBV7-2 and J usage is TRBJ1-2, with TRBD1 matching over 7 bases. Germline CDR1 reads SGHTA; CDR2 reads FQGNSA. The J segment lost 6 bases and the V segment lost 3 bases, leaving 13 bases of the junction unmatched. This CDR3 region has 16 residues. CDR3 nucleotide sequence: TGTGCCAGCAGCTTGGGAGAAGACAGGGACTGGGATGGCTACACCTTC. It yields the protein CASSLGEDRDWDGYTF.

This clone was detected once. The chain uses TRBV11-2 and TRBJ2-7; no definite D call. V was clipped by 3 bases and J by 3 bases, with 6 bases between them. This CDR3 is built from 12 residues. The germline gives CDR1 SGHAT, CDR2 FQNNGV. The CDR3 loop is CASSFGYYEQYV. In DNA form, the CDR3 reads TGTGCCAGCAGCTTCGGGTACTACGAGCAGTACGTC.

J is TRBJ2-1 and V is TRBV14, with 12 bases aligning to TRBD2. The V and J ends lost 4 bases and 4 bases, in that order; junction bases with no gene match: 5. Germline CDR1 SGHDN, CDR2 FVKESK. This CDR3 is built from 16 residues. The DNA of the CDR3 is TGTGCCAGCAGCCCGACTAGCGGGGGACGATACAATGAGCAGTTCTTC. This encodes CASSPTSGGRYNEQFF.

The chain combines TRBV11-2 with TRBJ2-5; 10 bases fit TRBD2. Germline assignment: CDR1 SGHAT and CDR2 FQNNGV. Unmatched junction bases numbered 2, after V lost 6 bases and J lost 1 base. The CDR3 consists of 14 residues. Here the CDR3 DNA reads TGTGCCAGCAGTCTAGCGGGGGTCCAAGAGACCCAGTACTTC. Protein product: CASSLAGVQETQYF. Filled out from reference TRBV11-2 and TRBJ2-5, the complete variable domain reads EAGVAQSPRYKIIEKRQSVAFWCNPISGHATLYWYQQILGQGPKLLIQFQNNGVVDDSQLPKDRFSAERLKGVDSTLKIQPAKLEDSAVYLCASSLAGVQETQYFGPGTRLLVL.

This clone was counted a few times. The chain combines TRBV7-9 with TRBJ1-4; perhaps TRBD1 as D (5 bases). Germline values: CDR1 SEHNR, CDR2 FQNEAQ (reference sequence). V was shortened by 2 bases and J by 7 bases, with 14 bases between the two germline ends. This CDR3 spans 15 amino acids. CDR3 sequence reads: CASSLNQGGFEKLFF. The CDR3 DNA follows: TGTGCCAGCAGCTTAAACCAGGGAGGTTTTGAAAAACTGTTTTTT. Drawing the rest from reference TRBV7-9 and TRBJ1-4, the complete variable domain is DTGVSQNPRHKITKRGQNVTFRCDPISEHNRLYWYRQTLGQGPEFLTYFQNEAQLEKSRLLSDRFSAERPKGSFSTLEIQRTEQGDSAMYLCASSLNQGGFEKLFFGSGTQLSVL.

For this clone: Its ends do not fully match the called genes, so a read error is possible. V gene TRBV6-1 combines with J gene TRBJ2-4; TRBD2 matches 14 bases. The CDR3 runs to 15 residues. The V gene's germline CDR1 is MNHNS and CDR2 SASEGT. CDR3 region: CASREGTSGRYIQYF. The CDR3 region has the DNA TGTGCCAGCAGAGAAGGGACTAGCGGGAGATACATTCAGTACTTC.

The chain couples TRBV10-3 to TRBJ2-1, with no clear D. Germline CDR1 reads ENHRY; CDR2 reads SYGVKD. The germline V and J ends were trimmed by 3 bases and 3 bases, with 12 bases remaining between them. This CDR3 contains 15 residues. This CDR3 reads CAISDLSPNYNEQFF. As DNA, the CDR3 is TGTGCCATCAGTGATCTTAGCCCGAACTACAATGAGCAGTTCTTC.

V gene TRBV25-1 combines with J gene TRBJ2-1; perhaps TRBD1 as D (6 bases). The V end was cut by 2 bases, the J end by 6 bases, with 11 bases between. The CDR3 is made up of 14 amino acids. The germline gives CDR1 MGHDK, CDR2 SYGVNS. In DNA, the CDR3 is TGTGCCAGCAGTGAAACGGGACAACGCAATGAGCAGTTCTTC. Translated, it gives CASSETGQRNEQFF.

This chain connects TRBV29-1 to TRBJ1-1, with TRBD1 matching over 10 bases. The germline gives CDR1 SQVTM, CDR2 ANQGSEA. The CDR3 covers 15 residues. After removal of 7 bases from V and 1 base from J, the junction contained 9 bases not matched to a gene. CDR3 DNA sequence: TGCAGCGCCCTGACAGGGGGCGTGGGGAACACTGAAGCTTTCTTT. Protein sequence: CSALTGGVGNTEAFF.

This clone turned up a few times. The CDR3 protein is CASSERSGGEQFF. The CDR3 nucleotides read TGCGCCAGCAGTGAGAGGTCGGGAGGAGAGCAGTTCTTC. This sequence joins TRBV10-2 and TRBJ2-1; 7 bases agree with TRBD2. This CDR3 is built from 13 residues. Losses at the gene ends were 2 bases for V and 10 bases for J; bases not matched to a gene: 5. CDR1 is WSHSY, CDR2 SAAADI, per germline.

Here the CDR3 reads CASSEYGRTSGVGELFF. CDR3 coding DNA: TGTGCCAGCAGTGAATACGGCCGGACTAGCGGAGTAGGGGAGCTGTTTTTT. The rearrangement joins TRBV25-1 to TRBJ2-2, with 10 bases identical to TRBD2. The CDR3 consists of 17 residues. The J segment lost 8 bases and the V segment lost 0 bases, leaving 9 bases of the junction unmatched. Germline loops: CDR1 MGHDK, CDR2 SYGVNS.

This clone was seen just once. The J gene is TRBJ2-5, the V gene TRBV7-2; 10 nucleotides agree with TRBD2. The CDR3 is 17 residues long. Germline V CDR1 and CDR2: SGHTA, FQGNSA. V lost 4 bases, J lost 0 bases, and 8 bases stayed unmatched. The CDR3 sequence: CASSSGTSEWYQETQYF. Here the CDR3 DNA reads TGTGCCAGCAGCTCCGGGACTAGCGAATGGTACCAAGAGACCCAGTACTTC. Looking up the rest from reference TRBV7-2 and TRBJ2-5 gives the full variable domain: GAGVSQSPSNKVTEKGKDVELRCDPISGHTALYWYRQSLGQGLEFLIYFQGNSAPDKSGLPSDRFSAERTGGSVSTLTIQRTQQEDSAVYLCASSSGTSEWYQETQYFGPGTRLLVL.

The table lists this clone with a few counts. The rearrangement uses TRBV2 and TRBJ1-3; TRBD1 aligns across 7 bases. Germline CDR1 and CDR2: SNHLY and FYNNEI. J lost 0 bases, V lost 10 bases, and 12 bases had no gene match. The CDR3 consists of 16 residues. CDR3 sequence (DNA): TGTGCCACCCCGCCTGGACAGGCGAACTCTGGAAACACCATATATTTT. This translates into CATPPGQANSGNTIYF.

This clone appeared a few times. This chain links TRBV29-1 with TRBJ1-2; D is possibly TRBD1 (5 bases). Germline V gene sequence: CDR1 SQVTM, CDR2 ANQGSEA. The CDR3 consists of 13 residues. Trimming stripped 2 bases from V and 7 bases from J, with 14 bases between. The CDR3 bases are TGCAGCGTTGAAAGGGACGGAGGGTCTGGCTACACCTTC. Its translation: CSVERDGGSGYTF.

This chain links TRBV19 with TRBJ1-5, with D possibly matching TRBD1 (6 bases). The CDR3 is 14 residues long. Germline CDR1 and CDR2: LNHDA and SQIVND (reference sequence). V was clipped by 6 bases and J by 0 bases, with 9 bases between them. CDR3 sequence: CASRTGYSNQPQHF. As DNA, the CDR3 is TGTGCCAGTAGGACAGGCTATAGCAATCAGCCCCAGCATTTT.

The V gene is TRBV18, the J gene TRBJ2-1, with 7 bases fitting TRBD2. The germline V gene has CDR1 KGHSH and CDR2 LQKENI. The J segment lost 8 bases and the V segment lost 2 bases, leaving 12 bases of the junction unmatched. The CDR3 contains 16 residues. CDR3 in DNA: TGTGCCAGCTCACCAGTCCGGGGGAGGGCCCAAGATGAGCAGTTCTTC. Residues: CASSPVRGRAQDEQFF.

This clone came up a few times. The sample carries other DNA sequences with the same CDR3. The J gene is TRBJ2-2, the V gene TRBV5-1; D gene uncertain. Germline V CDR1 and CDR2: SGHRS, YFSETQ. The CDR3 extends over 15 amino acids. With 0 bases removed from V and 1 base from J, the gap between germline ends came to 7 bases. Here the CDR3 reads CASSLVAGNTGELFF. The CDR3 DNA follows: TGCGCCAGCAGCTTGGTCGCAGGGAACACCGGGGAGCTGTTTTTT.

V is TRBV9 and J is TRBJ1-5, with D maybe TRBD1 (5 bases). There are 15 residues in the CDR3. The germline V gene has CDR1 SGDLS and CDR2 YYNGEE. V lost 1 base, J lost 5 bases, and 13 bases lay in between. This CDR3 reads CASSVSIGEDQPQHF. The CDR3 nucleotides are TGTGCCAGCAGCGTAAGTATAGGGGAGGATCAGCCCCAGCATTTT.

The chain joins TRBV5-1 to TRBJ1-1, with a weak D call TRBD1 (6 bases). The CDR3 totals 14 residues. The germline gives CDR1 SGHRS, CDR2 YFSETQ. V was clipped by 1 base and J by 1 base, with 8 bases between them. CDR3 protein: CASSLQGTNTEAFF. DNA for the CDR3: TGCGCCAGCAGCTTGCAGGGGACGAACACTGAAGCTTTCTTT.

The J gene is TRBJ1-1, the V gene TRBV7-8, with unresolved D. The V end lost 5 bases, the J end lost 1 base, and 8 bases lay between the germline ends. The CDR3 covers 13 residues. Germline-derived CDR1 and CDR2 are SGHVS and FQNEAQ. The CDR3: CASSPEANTEAFF. The CDR3 DNA follows: TGTGCCAGCAGCCCCGAAGCGAACACTGAAGCTTTCTTT.

This clone was picked up one time. The rearrangement joins TRBV28 to TRBJ2-1, with 9 bases matching TRBD2. This CDR3 is 15 amino acids long. Germline V gene lookup returns CDR1 MDHEN and CDR2 SYDVKM. V lost 0 bases to trimming and J lost 5 bases; unmatched junction nucleotides: 2. This chain's CDR3 is CASSLWASGDNEQFF. CDR3 sequence (DNA): TGTGCCAGCAGTTTATGGGCTAGCGGGGACAATGAGCAGTTCTTC.

The J gene is TRBJ1-2, the V gene TRBV27; D is undetermined. Germline V lookup: CDR1 MNHEY, CDR2 SMNVEV (reference sequence). Trimming removed 0 bases from V and 4 bases from J, with 15 bases in between. This CDR3 has 16 amino acids. The CDR3 here is CASSLSSGMGPYGYTF. For the CDR3, the DNA is TGTGCCAGCAGTTTATCGTCCGGGATGGGCCCCTATGGCTACACCTTC.

This clone was seen more than once but under ten times. V usage is TRBV12-3 or TRBV12-4 and J usage is TRBJ1-1; D gene unclear. The CDR3 is made up of 12 amino acids. V was trimmed by 5 bases and J by 14 bases, leaving 18 bases between them. The DNA of the CDR3 is TGTGCCAGCAGTATCGGGCTAGCCCCGACATTCTTT. Residues: CASSIGLAPTFF.

This clone was counted once. V is TRBV6-5 and J is TRBJ1-1; 8 nucleotides agree with TRBD1. The CDR3 totals 15 residues. V lost 0 bases and J lost 4; bases outside the gene matches: 4. The germline CDR1 and CDR2 sequences are MNHEY and SVGAGI. The CDR3 sequence: CASSYSAQGGTEAFF. CDR3 DNA: TGTGCCAGCAGTTACTCGGCACAGGGGGGCACTGAAGCTTTCTTT.

This chain connects TRBV6-2 or TRBV6-3 to TRBJ2-3; tentatively, D is TRBD2 (6 bases). The CDR3 is made up of 15 amino acids. Germline V lookup: CDR1 MNHEY, CDR2 SVGEGT. V was pared by 2 bases and J by 3 bases, with 12 bases between. The CDR3 loop is CASSYTWDSTDTQYF. DNA of the CDR3: TGTGCCAGCAGTTACACTTGGGACTCGACAGATACGCAGTATTTT.

The chain joins TRBV3-1 (or the pseudogene TRBV3-2) to TRBJ2-7; D gene ambiguous. Germline CDR1 LGHDT, CDR2 YNNKEL (reference sequence). V dropped 3 bases and J dropped 0 bases, with 12 bases sitting between them. The CDR3 extends over 15 amino acids. The CDR3 DNA follows: TGTGCCAGCAGCCATCATGAGCTTAGCTCCTACGAGCAGTACTTC. It is translated as CASSHHELSSYEQYF.